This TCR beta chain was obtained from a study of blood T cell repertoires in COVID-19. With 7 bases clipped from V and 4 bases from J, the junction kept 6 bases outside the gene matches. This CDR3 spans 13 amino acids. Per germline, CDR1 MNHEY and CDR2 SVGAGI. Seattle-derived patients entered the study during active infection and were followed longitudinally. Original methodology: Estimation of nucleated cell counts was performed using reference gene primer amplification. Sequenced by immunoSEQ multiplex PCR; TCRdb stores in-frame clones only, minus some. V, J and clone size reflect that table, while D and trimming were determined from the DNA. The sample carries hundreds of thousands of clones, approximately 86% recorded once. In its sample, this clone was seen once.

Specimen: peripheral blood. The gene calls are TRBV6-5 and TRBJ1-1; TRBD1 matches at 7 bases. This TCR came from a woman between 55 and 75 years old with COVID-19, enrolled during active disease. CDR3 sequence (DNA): TGTGCCAGCAAATACAGGGGTAGCACTGAAGCTTTCTTT. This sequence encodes CASKYRGSTEAFF.